The source of this T cell receptor beta chain is a study of technical replicates of blood from four donors (dated by TCRdb to the late 2010s). Notes on this clone: The antigen it binds to is not known. The sample holds no much larger clone one base away, and base qualities are not on file.

The library was made by the immunoSEQ multiplex PCR assay. TCRdb obtained this table from immuneACCESS and retained in-frame rearrangements with V and J assigned. These tables miss some clones; where compared with another copy, unresolved V genes account for less than half of the shortfall, and the remainder is unexplained. The sample yields about 100,000 clones; approximately 96% were counted once. The top ten clonotypes cover about 0.36% of the sample. Sequencing was carried out using T cells isolated from PBMCs. The TCR comes from a human donor in good health.

The DNA reads TGTGCCAGCAGCGACAGGATAGGTGGCTACACCTTC. Translated, this gives CASSDRIGGYTF. The V and J segments used are TRBV28 and TRBJ1-2; the D region possibly corresponds to TRBD1 (6 bases align). The germline V gene specifies MDHEN as CDR1 and SYDVKM as CDR2. The CDR3, from cysteine to phenylalanine, totals 12 residues. The sequence is cut down to CDR3 DNA, 36 bases in frame from base 1. V is shortened by 6 bases, J by 7 bases, and the region joining them spans 12 bases.